This TCR beta chain was identified in a study of OX40 agonist ivuxolimab in advanced cancers. TCRdb keeps only in-frame clones here, not all; method: immunoSEQ multiplex PCR. Found here are more than 45,000 clones, about nine tenths of them singletons; the top ten hold under 20%. This clone was seen once. The trim removed 1 base at V and 5 bases at J, leaving 4 bases unmatched. Germline CDR1 reads MGHRA; CDR2 reads YSYEKL. This CDR3 region has 14 residues. The chain couples TRBV4-1 to TRBJ2-7; 8 bases align to TRBD2. The input for sequencing was CD4+ or CD8+ T cells sorted from blood, taken in a trial of the OX40 agonist ivuxolimab. The clonotype comes from an adult with an advanced solid tumor such as melanoma, head and neck, liver or kidney cancer. The CDR3 protein is CASSQVTGGDEQYF. The DNA for the CDR3 is TGCGCCAGCAGCCAAGTCACGGGGGGGGACGAGCAGTACTTC.